The T cell receptor (beta chain) described here comes from a study of T-cell memory formation after mild COVID-19. General observations from the study: Pre-infection memory held some responding clones, suggesting pre-existing cross-reactive T cells responded. Later expanders leaned CD4+, whereas day 15 to 85 contracting clones were balanced CD4/CD8. Contracting CD4+ clones lay largely in CM and EM, with CD8+ ones residing in EMRA.

CDR1 and CDR2 (germline): LGHDT, YNNKEL (reference sequence). V dropped 0 bases and J dropped 10 bases, with 15 bases sitting between them. This CDR3 is 14 amino acids long. Note on this clonotype: No antigen is known for it.

A 5'RACE reaction primed in the constant segment made cDNA libraries of TCR alpha and TCR beta, and these carried sample barcodes and UMIs. Via MiXCR, TCRdb re-called the 5' RACE reads, giving one row per CDR3 protein. The table lists about 140,000 distinct CDR3 sequences, roughly 15% of them singletons, with around 14% in the top ten. The receptor's source is an adult woman who had mild COVID-19 (a few samples of this study predate the infection). Cell type and time point are not known. The sample comprised PBMCs or a T cell subset sorted from them (not recorded which). The rearrangement uses TRBV3-1 and TRBJ1-1; D gene ambiguous. The CDR3 sequence is CASSQETAISTAFF. CDR3 coding DNA: TGTGCCAGCAGCCAAGAGACGGCAATCAGTACAGCTTTCTTT.